The 8 T cell receptor beta chains below were found in one sample sequenced in a study of T cell repertoires in cytomegalovirus infection. TCRdb analysed the reads with MiXCR anew, one entry per CDR3 protein. The table lists almost 500,000 distinct CDR3 sequences, roughly 10% of them singletons. Sequences were obtained from PBMCs. The source of these receptors is a human donor in good health (CMV status not recorded). Some clones in this sample may be carry-over from other donors' samples.

This clonotype was seen ten or more times. V is TRBV24-1 and J is TRBJ1-3; possible D gene TRBD1, 5 bases. The CDR3 is made up of 15 amino acids. Germline V gene data show CDR1 as KGHDR and CDR2 as SFDVKD. V was cut by 5 bases and J by 0 bases, with 10 bases left in between. This CDR3 reads CATSVDSYSGNTIYF. The CDR3 DNA reads as TGTGCCACCAGTGTTGACAGCTACTCTGGAAACACCATATATTTT.

This clonotype has a handful of counts. The chain links TRBV6-6 to TRBJ2-1; 13 nucleotides line up with TRBD2. Germline V gene lookup returns CDR1 MNHNY and CDR2 SVGAGI (reference sequence). The CDR3 has 14 residues. V trimming: 6 bases; J trimming: 9 bases; junction bases outside the gene matches: 5. CDR3 in amino acids: CASRLAGGPTEQFF. The CDR3 DNA follows: TGTGCCAGCAGACTAGCGGGAGGGCCCACTGAGCAGTTCTTC.

This clonotype was seen more than once but under ten times. The chain is built from TRBV3-1 and TRBJ1-1; TRBD1 aligns across 7 bases. CDR1 LGHDT and CDR2 YNNKEL come from the germline V gene (reference sequence). Losses at the gene ends were 5 bases for V and 4 bases for J; bases not matched to a gene: 7. The length of the CDR3 is 14 residues. The DNA for the CDR3 is TGTGCCAGCAGCGTTAGGGGGCTTGGCACTGAAGCTTTCTTT. Residues: CASSVRGLGTEAFF.

With respect to this clonotype: This could be a read error, since a much larger clone is one nucleotide away. This sequence joins TRBV28 and TRBJ2-5; D unresolved. From germline, CDR1 is MDHEN and CDR2 SYDVKM. The CDR3 covers 14 residues. The CDR3 sequence: CVSSSTAGKETQYF. DNA of the CDR3: TGTGTCAGCAGTTCGACCGCAGGAAAAGAGACCCAGTACTTC. Based on the CDR3 plus reference TRBV28 and TRBJ2-5, the full variable domain is DVKVTQSSRYLVKRTGEKVFLECVQDMDHENMFWYRQDPGLGLRLIYFSYDVKMKEKGDIPEGYSVSREKKERFSLILESASTNQTSMYLCVSSSTAGKETQYFGPGTRLLVL.

This clonotype occurred many times. This chain uses TRBV11-2 with TRBJ1-1; D might be TRBD1 (5 bases). This CDR3 region has 13 residues. Germline V gene data show CDR1 as SGHAT and CDR2 as FQNNGV. The germline V and J ends were trimmed by 5 bases and 4 bases, with 11 bases remaining between them. The CDR3: CASSPTRGTEAFF. In nucleotides, the CDR3 is TGTGCCAGCAGCCCCACGAGGGGCACTGAAGCTTTCTTT. Full variable domain (rest looked up from reference TRBV11-2 and TRBJ1-1): EAGVAQSPRYKIIEKRQSVAFWCNPISGHATLYWYQQILGQGPKLLIQFQNNGVVDDSQLPKDRFSAERLKGVDSTLKIQPAKLEDSAVYLCASSPTRGTEAFFGQGTRLTVV.

This clonotype has ten or more counts. The rearrangement joins TRBV20-1 to TRBJ2-6; the D is unclear. In germline, CDR1 is DFQATT, CDR2 SNEGSKA (reference sequence). The CDR3 contains 15 residues. Trimming stripped 0 bases from V and 0 bases from J, with 6 bases between. The CDR3 sequence is CSARDWDSGANVLTF. The CDR3 DNA reads as TGCAGTGCTAGAGATTGGGACTCTGGGGCCAACGTCCTGACTTTC.

The sample holds many counts of this clonotype. V and J are TRBV20-1 and TRBJ2-1, with 12 bases lining up with TRBD2. The V gene end was trimmed by 6 bases and the J gene end by 2 bases; junction bases not matched to a gene: 5. This CDR3 has 15 amino acids. The germline gives CDR1 DFQATT, CDR2 SNEGSKA (reference sequence). The CDR3 sequence is CSANGLAGPYNEQFF. Here the CDR3 DNA reads TGCAGTGCAAACGGACTAGCGGGGCCCTACAATGAGCAGTTCTTC.

This clonotype has ten or more counts. The chain joins TRBV10-3 to TRBJ2-7; 7 bases match TRBD2. This CDR3 comprises 16 residues. The V gene end was trimmed by 0 bases and the J gene end by 3 bases; junction bases not matched to a gene: 8. CDR1 ENHRY and CDR2 SYGVKD come from the germline V gene. The CDR3 loop reads CAISESRLRDYYEQYF. The CDR3 region has the DNA TGTGCCATCAGTGAGTCTAGGCTCCGGGACTACTACGAGCAGTACTTC.